This T cell receptor beta chain appears in the sequencing data of a study of spatial heterogeneity in lung cancer. Study outcomes and limitations: Blood contained ubiquitous expanded tumor TCRs more at resection than at follow-up.

Time point: sample taken at primary tumor resection. Unsorted whole RNA from tumor, nontumor lung or frozen PBMC underwent sequencing. The donor group consisted of 55 to 85 patients who had untreated, early-stage non-small cell lung cancer. Regarding this clonotype: Its antigen is unknown.

One entry per CDR3 protein, called by TCRdb with MiXCR from the 5' RACE reads. The data show about 28,000 distinct CDR3 sequences, about 8.1% seen once. The clonotype comes from a female donor with early-stage non-small cell lung cancer. The specimen was PBMCs, collected at surgery.

The CDR3 DNA follows: TGTGCCACCGAGGGACAGGGGGACACTGAAGCTTTCTTT. Protein sequence: CATEGQGDTEAFF. This chain joins TRBV7-9 and TRBJ1-1; 11 bases are shared with TRBD1. Germline-derived CDR1 and CDR2 are SEHNR and FQNEAQ (reference sequence). This CDR3 region has 13 residues. After removal of 10 bases from V and 3 bases from J, the junction contained 4 bases not matched to a gene.